These 25 T cell receptor beta chains originate from one sample sequenced in a study of T cells after yellow fever vaccination. In TCRdb, the 5' RACE reads were re-called with MiXCR into one record per CDR3 protein. This table has just under 600,000 distinct CDR3 sequences, less than 15% appearing once. The input for sequencing was PBMCs, taken on the day of the yellow fever booster vaccination. The receptors were sampled from a man aged 25 to 40 who received the YFV17D yellow fever vaccine.

This rearrangement joins TRBV20-1 to TRBJ2-1; 7 bases agree with TRBD2. J was trimmed by 2 bases and V by 1 base; bases with no gene match: 5. The germline V gene has CDR1 DFQATT and CDR2 SNEGSKA (reference sequence). The length of the CDR3 is 15 residues. In nucleotides, the CDR3 is TGCAGTGCTAGAGTTCGCGGGGGAGCCTACAATGAGCAGTTCTTC. Translating it yields CSARVRGGAYNEQFF.

This clonotype was seen a handful of times. The CDR3: CATLGLQTQQAFF. The DNA of the CDR3 is TGTGCCACCTTAGGGTTACAGACCCAACAAGCTTTCTTT. The gene calls are TRBV10-3 and TRBJ1-1; D not certain. V gave up 10 bases and J gave up 9 bases, with 21 bases separating them. The CDR3 has 13 residues. Germline V gives CDR1 ENHRY, CDR2 SYGVKD.

The V gene is TRBV29-1, the J gene TRBJ2-1; no definite D call. The CDR3 sequence is 13 residues long. The germline V gene has CDR1 SQVTM and CDR2 ANQGSEA. V gave up 8 bases and J gave up 9 bases, with 20 bases separating them. The CDR3 coding sequence is TGCAGCACCTCCCCTGATCGGTGGGGTGAGCAGTTCTTC. The encoded protein is CSTSPDRWGEQFF.

There are many counts of this clonotype. The chain couples TRBV11-2 to TRBJ2-7; D perhaps matches TRBD2 (5 bases). The CDR3 consists of 13 residues. Germline V gene lookup returns CDR1 SGHAT and CDR2 FQNNGV. Between the trimmed V and J ends, which lost 3 bases and 3 bases, there was a span of 9 bases. The CDR3 DNA is TGTGCCAGCAGCTTTAGGACTCTCTACGAGCAGTACTTC. Translating it yields CASSFRTLYEQYF. Filled out from reference TRBV11-2 and TRBJ2-7, the complete variable domain reads EAGVAQSPRYKIIEKRQSVAFWCNPISGHATLYWYQQILGQGPKLLIQFQNNGVVDDSQLPKDRFSAERLKGVDSTLKIQPAKLEDSAVYLCASSFRTLYEQYFGPGTRLTVT.

Only a few counts were recorded for this clonotype. The chain recombines TRBV19 with TRBJ2-1; D unclear. The CDR3 has 18 residues. Germline V lookup: CDR1 LNHDA, CDR2 SQIVND (reference sequence). V lost 2 bases, J lost 4 bases, and 21 bases lay in between. Here the CDR3 reads CASSIRQAYNTQYNEQFF. The CDR3 bases are TGTGCCAGTAGTATACGTCAGGCGTATAATACACAGTACAATGAGCAGTTCTTC.

The chain employs TRBV20-1 and TRBJ2-5; D not resolved. V was shortened by 0 bases and J by 0 bases, with 8 bases between the two germline ends. CDR3 length: 14 amino acids. Looked up from germline, CDR1 is DFQATT and CDR2 is SNEGSKA (reference sequence). CDR3 amino acids: CSARDVRDQETQYF. CDR3 coding DNA: TGCAGTGCTAGAGATGTTCGGGACCAAGAGACCCAGTACTTC.

V gene TRBV28 combines with J gene TRBJ2-7, with D possibly TRBD2 on 6 matching bases. Trimming left V 2 bases short and J 6 bases short, with 23 bases between. The CDR3 covers 17 residues. CDR1 and CDR2 (germline): MDHEN, SYDVKM. In nucleotides, the CDR3 is TGTGCCAGCAGTTTAGGGGGTGAGGGAGGCTCGACGCGCGAGCAGTACTTC. As protein: CASSLGGEGGSTREQYF.

Ten or more counts support this clonotype. The genes are TRBV20-1 and TRBJ2-3, with 7 bases lining up with TRBD2. CDR1 and CDR2 from the germline V gene are DFQATT and SNEGSKA (reference sequence). This CDR3 spans 17 amino acids. J gave up 5 bases and V 0 bases, and 14 bases lay outside the gene matches. This CDR3 reads CSARDPLSGGRRDTQYF. CDR3 bases: TGCAGTGCTAGAGATCCCCTTTCGGGAGGACGTAGAGATACGCAGTATTTT.

This chain uses TRBV12-3 or TRBV12-4 with TRBJ2-1, with a possible D match to TRBD1 (5 bases). This CDR3 has 15 residues. The V end lost 7 bases, the J end lost 6 bases, and 19 bases lay between the germline ends. CDR3 loop: CASTVSRAGFNEQFF. The DNA for the CDR3 is TGTGCCAGCACCGTATCCAGGGCCGGTTTCAATGAGCAGTTCTTC.

The CDR3 loop is CSLRLGTDTQYF. CDR3 nucleotides: TGCAGCCTGCGCCTCGGCACAGATACGCAGTATTTT. The V and J genes are TRBV20-1 and TRBJ2-3; no firm D call. The germline gives CDR1 DFQATT, CDR2 SNEGSKA (reference sequence). The CDR3 has 12 residues.

The chain links TRBV18 to TRBJ1-4, with TRBD1 identical over 8 bases. From germline, CDR1 is KGHSH and CDR2 LQKENI. V dropped 4 bases and J dropped 5; count of bases not matched to a gene: 6. The CDR3 spans 15 residues. The CDR3: CASSRSGTGNEKLFF. The CDR3, as DNA: TGTGCCAGCTCACGATCCGGGACAGGCAATGAAAAACTGTTTTTT.

Only a few counts were recorded for this clonotype. The rearrangement links TRBV20-1 to TRBJ2-1; the D gene is possibly TRBD2 (6 bases). CDR1 is DFQATT and CDR2 is SNEGSKA in the germline V gene (reference sequence). With 8 bases removed from V and 3 bases from J, the gap between germline ends came to 14 bases. The CDR3 loop spans 13 amino acids. The chain's CDR3 is CSFSGLLYNEQFF. The CDR3 region has the DNA TGCAGTTTCAGCGGGTTGCTCTACAATGAGCAGTTCTTC.

There are a few counts of this clonotype. The chain couples TRBV27 to TRBJ1-6; D is unresolved. V lost 4 bases and J 5 bases, leaving 6 bases between the germline ends. The CDR3 is made up of 13 amino acids. In germline, CDR1 is MNHEY, CDR2 SMNVEV (reference sequence). The CDR3 coding sequence is TGTGCCAGCAGTTACACAGATAATTCACCCCTCCACTTT. This encodes CASSYTDNSPLHF.

The chain carries TRBV19 and TRBJ2-7; maybe TRBD1 (6 bases). CDR3 length: 14 amino acids. Per the germline V gene, CDR1 is LNHDA and CDR2 is SQIVND (reference sequence). V was cut by 7 bases and J by 1 base, with 14 bases left in between. The CDR3: CASTANRASYEQYF. CDR3 in DNA: TGTGCCAGTACCGCCAACAGGGCGTCCTACGAGCAGTACTTC.

The chain recombines TRBV7-2 with TRBJ2-3, with 8 bases identical to TRBD2. The trim removed 5 bases at V and 8 bases at J, leaving 6 bases unmatched. Germline V gives CDR1 SGHTA, CDR2 FQGNSA. The CDR3 is 13 residues long. The CDR3 bases are TGTGCCAGCAGCCACACTGGACTAGCTACGCAGTATTTT. Translating gives CASSHTGLATQYF.

V and J are TRBV20-1 and TRBJ2-2; no clear D gene. Trimming stripped 3 bases from V and 0 bases from J, with 17 bases between. CDR1 DFQATT and CDR2 SNEGSKA come from the germline V gene (reference sequence). CDR3 length: 17 amino acids. The CDR3 DNA sequence: TGCAGTGCTAGGCCAGTCGGAGAGCTCGCGAACACCGGGGAGCTGTTTTTT. Translating gives CSARPVGELANTGELFF.

This clonotype has just a few counts. V gene TRBV7-3 combines with J gene TRBJ2-2; the match to TRBD2 covers 14 bases. This CDR3 spans 17 amino acids. J was trimmed by 4 bases and V by 5 bases; bases with no gene match: 6. Germline V gene lookup returns CDR1 SGHTA and CDR2 FQGTGA. The CDR3 DNA reads TGTGCCAGCAGCACCCCCGGGACTAGCGGGAGCACCGGGGAGCTGTTTTTT. Its protein product is CASSTPGTSGSTGELFF.

This chain links TRBV7-2 with TRBJ2-1; 11 bases line up with TRBD2. The CDR3 totals 14 residues. Trimming took 1 base from V and 13 from J; bases not matched to a gene: 6. In germline, CDR1 is SGHTA, CDR2 FQGNSA. CDR3 sequence reads: CASSLVLAGGHQFF. CDR3 coding DNA: TGTGCCAGCAGCTTAGTTCTAGCGGGAGGACACCAGTTCTTC.

There are a few counts of this clonotype. The rearrangement joins TRBV19 to TRBJ1-1; the D is unclear. Trimming took off 9 bases at V and 1 base at J, with 12 bases between the two ends. The CDR3 is 13 residues long. The V gene's germline CDR1 is LNHDA and CDR2 SQIVND (reference sequence). The CDR3 nucleotides read TGTGCCAGCGCAGCCGACGGGAACACTGAAGCTTTCTTT. It yields the protein CASAADGNTEAFF.

The chain is built from TRBV10-3 and TRBJ2-4; the D gene is possibly TRBD2 (6 bases). V was shortened by 3 bases and J by 3 bases, with 9 bases between the two germline ends. From germline, CDR1 is ENHRY and CDR2 SYGVKD. CDR3 length: 14 amino acids. CDR3 coding DNA: TGTGCCATCAGTGAAGGGGAGGACAAAAACATTCAGTACTTC. This sequence encodes CAISEGEDKNIQYF.

V gene TRBV5-1 combines with J gene TRBJ2-5, with 7 bases matching TRBD2. The V and J ends lost 5 bases and 1 base, in that order; junction bases with no gene match: 5. CDR3 length equals 14 residues. The V gene's germline CDR1 is SGHRS and CDR2 YFSETQ. Written as DNA, the CDR3 is TGCGCCAGCAGTGGTGGGGGGGTCCAAGAGACCCAGTACTTC. Amino acid sequence: CASSGGGVQETQYF.

The chain couples TRBV19 to TRBJ2-2; 11 nucleotides agree with TRBD2. The CDR3 length is 15 residues. Losses at the gene ends were 9 bases for V and 1 base for J; bases not matched to a gene: 4. Germline CDR1 and CDR2: LNHDA and SQIVND (reference sequence). DNA of the CDR3: TGTGCCAGCCAAGGGACTAGCGGGAACACCGGGGAGCTGTTTTTT. The encoded protein is CASQGTSGNTGELFF.

This rearrangement joins TRBV7-7 to TRBJ2-5; D ambiguous. Germline V gene sequence: CDR1 SSHAT, CDR2 FNYEAQ (reference sequence). Trimming left V 5 bases short and J 5 bases short, with 12 bases between. CDR3 length equals 13 residues. In DNA form, the CDR3 reads TGTGCCAGCAGCCTGGTCTACCTGGAGACCCAGTACTTC. This codes for CASSLVYLETQYF.

The chain employs TRBV11-2 and TRBJ2-1; 11 positions agree with TRBD2. After removal of 3 bases from V and 9 bases from J, the junction contained 10 bases not matched to a gene. CDR3 length equals 16 residues. The germline V gene encodes CDR1 SGHAT and CDR2 FQNNGV. The CDR3 bases are TGTGCCAGCAGCTTCCGTGGGCTAGCGGGAGGAACTGAGCAGTTCTTC. It specifies CASSFRGLAGGTEQFF. Full variable domain (outside the CDR3, taken from reference TRBV11-2 and TRBJ2-1): EAGVAQSPRYKIIEKRQSVAFWCNPISGHATLYWYQQILGQGPKLLIQFQNNGVVDDSQLPKDRFSAERLKGVDSTLKIQPAKLEDSAVYLCASSFRGLAGGTEQFFGPGTRLTVL.

The rearrangement links TRBV5-4 to TRBJ1-2; a weak D match, TRBD1 (6 bases). In germline, CDR1 is SGHNT, CDR2 YYREEE (reference sequence). Trimming cost V 4 bases and J 2 bases, with 15 bases left between them. This CDR3 is 15 amino acids long. The CDR3 DNA follows: TGTGCCAGCAGCCAACCTCAGGGGCGAAACTATGGCTACACCTTC. It translates to CASSQPQGRNYGYTF. The variable domain in full, completed from reference TRBV5-4 and TRBJ1-2, reads ETGVTQSPTHLIKTRGQQVTLRCSSQSGHNTVSWYQQALGQGPQFIFQYYREEENGRGNFPPRFSGLQFPNYSSELNVNALELDDSALYLCASSQPQGRNYGYTFGSGTRLTVV.